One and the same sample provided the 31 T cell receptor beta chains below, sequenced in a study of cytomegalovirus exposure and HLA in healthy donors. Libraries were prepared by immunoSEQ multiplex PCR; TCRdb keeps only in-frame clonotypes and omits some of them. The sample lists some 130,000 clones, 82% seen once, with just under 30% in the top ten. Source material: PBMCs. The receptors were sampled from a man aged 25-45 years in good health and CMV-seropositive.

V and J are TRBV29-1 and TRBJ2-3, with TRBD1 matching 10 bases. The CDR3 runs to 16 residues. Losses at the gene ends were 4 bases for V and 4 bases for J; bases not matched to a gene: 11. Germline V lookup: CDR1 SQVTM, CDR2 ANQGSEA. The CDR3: CSVGSGQGMGADTQYF. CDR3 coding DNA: TGCAGCGTTGGTTCGGGACAGGGGATGGGGGCAGATACGCAGTATTTT.

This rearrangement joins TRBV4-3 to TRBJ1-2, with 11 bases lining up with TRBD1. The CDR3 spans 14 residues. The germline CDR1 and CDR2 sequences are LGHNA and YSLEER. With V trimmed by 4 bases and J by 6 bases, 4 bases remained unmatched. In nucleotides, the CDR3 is TGCGCCAGCAGCCGGACAGGGGGCGCTGATGGCTACACCTTC. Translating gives CASSRTGGADGYTF.

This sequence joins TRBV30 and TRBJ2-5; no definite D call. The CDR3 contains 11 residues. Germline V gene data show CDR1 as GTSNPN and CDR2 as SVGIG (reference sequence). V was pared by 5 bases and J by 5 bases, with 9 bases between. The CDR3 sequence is CAWGYGETQYF. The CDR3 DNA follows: TGTGCCTGGGGGTACGGGGAGACCCAGTACTTC.

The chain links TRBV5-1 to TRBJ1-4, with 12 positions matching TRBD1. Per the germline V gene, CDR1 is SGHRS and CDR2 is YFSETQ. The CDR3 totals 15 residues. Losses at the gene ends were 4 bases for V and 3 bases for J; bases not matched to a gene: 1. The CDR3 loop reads CASSRDRGPNEKLFF. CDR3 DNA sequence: TGCGCCAGCAGCAGGGACAGGGGGCCTAATGAAAAACTGTTTTTT.

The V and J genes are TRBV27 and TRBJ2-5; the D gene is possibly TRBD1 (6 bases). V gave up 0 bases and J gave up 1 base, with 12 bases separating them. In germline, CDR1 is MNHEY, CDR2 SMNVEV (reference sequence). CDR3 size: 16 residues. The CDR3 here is CASSLSVGAGQETQYF. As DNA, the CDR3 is TGTGCCAGCAGTTTATCGGTGGGGGCAGGCCAAGAGACCCAGTACTTC.

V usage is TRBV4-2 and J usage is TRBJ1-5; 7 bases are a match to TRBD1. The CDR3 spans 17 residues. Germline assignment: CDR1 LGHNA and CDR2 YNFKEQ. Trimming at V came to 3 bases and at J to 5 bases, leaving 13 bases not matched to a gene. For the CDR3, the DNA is TGTGCCAGCAGCCAGAGCGACAGGGTATGGGACCATCAGCCCCAGCATTTT. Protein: CASSQSDRVWDHQPQHF.

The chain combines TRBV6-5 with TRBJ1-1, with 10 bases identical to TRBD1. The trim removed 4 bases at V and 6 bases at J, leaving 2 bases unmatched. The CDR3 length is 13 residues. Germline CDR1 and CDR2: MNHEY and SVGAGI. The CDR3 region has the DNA TGTGCCAGCAGTTCCGACAGGGGGCCTGAAGCTTTCTTT. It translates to CASSSDRGPEAFF.

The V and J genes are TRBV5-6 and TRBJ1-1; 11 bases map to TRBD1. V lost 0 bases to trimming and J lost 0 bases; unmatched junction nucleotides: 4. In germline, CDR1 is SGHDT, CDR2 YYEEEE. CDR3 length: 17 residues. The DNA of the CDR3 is TGTGCCAGCAGCTTGGCCAGGACAGGGGGCTTGAACACTGAAGCTTTCTTT. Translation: CASSLARTGGLNTEAFF.

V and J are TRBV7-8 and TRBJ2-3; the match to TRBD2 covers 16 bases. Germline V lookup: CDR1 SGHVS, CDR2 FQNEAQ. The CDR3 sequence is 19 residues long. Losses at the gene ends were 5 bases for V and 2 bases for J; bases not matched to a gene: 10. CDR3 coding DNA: TGTGCCAGCAGCGTAGAAGGGACTAGCGGGGGGGCCGACACAGATACGCAGTATTTT. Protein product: CASSVEGTSGGADTDTQYF.

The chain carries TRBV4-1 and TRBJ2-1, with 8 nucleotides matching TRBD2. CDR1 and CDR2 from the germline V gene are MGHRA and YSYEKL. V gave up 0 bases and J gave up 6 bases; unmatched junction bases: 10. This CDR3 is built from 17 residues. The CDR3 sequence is CASSQDLGGGLGNEQFF. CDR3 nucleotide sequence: TGCGCCAGCAGCCAAGATCTGGGCGGGGGGTTGGGCAATGAGCAGTTCTTC.

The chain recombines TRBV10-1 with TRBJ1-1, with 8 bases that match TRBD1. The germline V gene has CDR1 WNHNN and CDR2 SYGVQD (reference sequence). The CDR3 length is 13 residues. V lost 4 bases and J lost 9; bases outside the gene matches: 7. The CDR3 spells CASSVDQGAKAFF. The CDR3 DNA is TGCGCCAGCAGTGTTGACCAGGGGGCGAAAGCTTTCTTT.

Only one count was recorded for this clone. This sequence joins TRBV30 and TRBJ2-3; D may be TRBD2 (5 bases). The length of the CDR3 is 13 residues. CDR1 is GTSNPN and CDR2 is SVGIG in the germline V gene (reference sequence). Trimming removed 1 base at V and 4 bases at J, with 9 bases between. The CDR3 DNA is TGTGCCTGGAGTGGGACTTCCTCAGATACGCAGTATTTT. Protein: CAWSGTSSDTQYF.

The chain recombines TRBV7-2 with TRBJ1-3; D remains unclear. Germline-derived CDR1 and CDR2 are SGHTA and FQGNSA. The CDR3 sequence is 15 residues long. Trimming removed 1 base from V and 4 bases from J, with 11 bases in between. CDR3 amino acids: CASSLVSGKGNTIYF. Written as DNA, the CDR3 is TGTGCCAGCAGCTTAGTGAGCGGGAAAGGAAACACCATATATTTT.

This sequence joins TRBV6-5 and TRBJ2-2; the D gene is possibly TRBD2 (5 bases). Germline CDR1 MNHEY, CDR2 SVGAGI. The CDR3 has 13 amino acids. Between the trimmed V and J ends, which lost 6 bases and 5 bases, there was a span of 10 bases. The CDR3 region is CASSDYTTGELFF. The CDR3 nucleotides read TGTGCCAGCAGCGACTACACAACCGGGGAGCTGTTTTTT.

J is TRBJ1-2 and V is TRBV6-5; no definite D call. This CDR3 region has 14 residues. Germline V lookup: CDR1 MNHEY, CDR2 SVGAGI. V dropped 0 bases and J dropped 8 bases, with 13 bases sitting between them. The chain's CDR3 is CASSYSSGVEGYTF. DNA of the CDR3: TGTGCCAGCAGTTACTCGTCCGGGGTAGAAGGCTACACCTTC.

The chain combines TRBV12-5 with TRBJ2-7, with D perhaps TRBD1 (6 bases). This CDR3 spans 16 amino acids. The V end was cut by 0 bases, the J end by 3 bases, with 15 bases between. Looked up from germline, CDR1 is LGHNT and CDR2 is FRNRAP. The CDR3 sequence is CASGLVKGPRGYEQYF. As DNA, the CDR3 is TGTGCTAGTGGTTTGGTAAAAGGGCCCAGGGGCTACGAGCAGTACTTC.

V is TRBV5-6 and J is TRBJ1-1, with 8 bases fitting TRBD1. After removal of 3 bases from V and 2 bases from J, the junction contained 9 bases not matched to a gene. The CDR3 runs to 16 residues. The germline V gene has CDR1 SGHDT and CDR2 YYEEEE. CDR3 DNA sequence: TGTGCCAGCAGCTCTTACCGGACAGGGAGTAACACTGAAGCTTTCTTT. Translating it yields CASSSYRTGSNTEAFF.

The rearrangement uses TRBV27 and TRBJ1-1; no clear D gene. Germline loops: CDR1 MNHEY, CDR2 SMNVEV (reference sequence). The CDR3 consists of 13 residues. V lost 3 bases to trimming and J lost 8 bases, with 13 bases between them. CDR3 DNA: TGTGCCAGCAGTTTGGAGGGAGGCCGCGAAGCTTTCTTT. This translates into CASSLEGGREAFF.

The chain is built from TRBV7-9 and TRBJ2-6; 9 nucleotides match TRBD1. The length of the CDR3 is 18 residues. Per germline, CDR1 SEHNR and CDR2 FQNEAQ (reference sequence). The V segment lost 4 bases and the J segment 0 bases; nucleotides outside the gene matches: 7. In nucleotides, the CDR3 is TGTGCCAGCAGCTCGGACAGGGGCAGGGACTCTGGGGCCAACGTCCTGACTTTC. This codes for CASSSDRGRDSGANVLTF.

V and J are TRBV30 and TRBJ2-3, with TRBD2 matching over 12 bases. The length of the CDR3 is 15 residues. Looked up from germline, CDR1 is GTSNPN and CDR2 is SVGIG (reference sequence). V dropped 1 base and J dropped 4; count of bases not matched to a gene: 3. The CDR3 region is CAWSDLAGGPDTQYF. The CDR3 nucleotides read TGTGCCTGGAGTGACCTAGCGGGAGGGCCAGATACGCAGTATTTT.

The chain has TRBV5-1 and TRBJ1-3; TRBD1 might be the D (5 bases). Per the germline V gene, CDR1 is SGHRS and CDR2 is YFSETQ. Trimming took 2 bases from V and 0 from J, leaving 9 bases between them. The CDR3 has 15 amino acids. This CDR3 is CASSLMGGSGNTIYF. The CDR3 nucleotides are TGCGCCAGCAGCTTAATGGGGGGCTCTGGAAACACCATATATTTT.

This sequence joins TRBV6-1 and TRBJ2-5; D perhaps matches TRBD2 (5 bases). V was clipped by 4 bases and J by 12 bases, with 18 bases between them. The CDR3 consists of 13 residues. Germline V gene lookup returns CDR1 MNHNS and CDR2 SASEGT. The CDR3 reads CASSGAKDSTEYF. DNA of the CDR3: TGTGCCAGCAGTGGAGCAAAGGACTCCACTGAGTACTTC.

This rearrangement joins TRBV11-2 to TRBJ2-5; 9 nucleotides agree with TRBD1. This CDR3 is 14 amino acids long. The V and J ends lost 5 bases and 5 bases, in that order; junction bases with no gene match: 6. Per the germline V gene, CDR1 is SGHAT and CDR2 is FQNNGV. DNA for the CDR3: TGTGCCAGCAGCATGGGGGACAGGGCCGAGACCCAGTACTTC. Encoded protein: CASSMGDRAETQYF.

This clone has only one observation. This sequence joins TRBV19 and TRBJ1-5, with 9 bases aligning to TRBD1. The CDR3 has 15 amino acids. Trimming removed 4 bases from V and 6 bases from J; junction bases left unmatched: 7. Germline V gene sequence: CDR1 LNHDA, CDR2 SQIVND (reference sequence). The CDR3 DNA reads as TGTGCCAGTAGTAACCGGGACAGGGCGGTTCAGCCCCAGCATTTT. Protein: CASSNRDRAVQPQHF. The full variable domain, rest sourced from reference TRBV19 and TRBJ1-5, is DGGITQSPKYLFRKEGQNVTLSCEQNLNHDAMYWYRQDPGQGLRLIYYSQIVNDFQKGDIAEGYSVSREKKESFPLTVTSAQKNPTAFYLCASSNRDRAVQPQHFGDGTRLSIL.

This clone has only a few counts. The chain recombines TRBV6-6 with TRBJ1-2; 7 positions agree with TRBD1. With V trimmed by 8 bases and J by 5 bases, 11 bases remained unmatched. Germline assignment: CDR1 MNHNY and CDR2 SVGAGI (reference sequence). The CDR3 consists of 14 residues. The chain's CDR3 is CASGDSRHRYGYTF. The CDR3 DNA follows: TGTGCCAGCGGGGACAGCCGACACCGTTATGGCTACACCTTC.

The CDR3 here is CASSYGTGKGNTIYF. The DNA of the CDR3 is TGTGCCAGCAGCTATGGGACAGGCAAGGGAAACACCATATATTTT. This rearrangement joins TRBV7-2 to TRBJ1-3; 8 bases agree with TRBD1. Germline V gene sequence: CDR1 SGHTA, CDR2 FQGNSA. The ends lost 4 bases at V and 4 bases at J; junction bases unmatched: 6. This CDR3 is built from 15 residues.

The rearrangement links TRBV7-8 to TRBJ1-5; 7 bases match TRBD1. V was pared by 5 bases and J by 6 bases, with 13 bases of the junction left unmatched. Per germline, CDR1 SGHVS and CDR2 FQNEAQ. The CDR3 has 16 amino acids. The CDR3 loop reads CASSLGMTGLGQPQHF. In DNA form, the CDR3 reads TGTGCCAGCAGCCTGGGGATGACAGGGCTCGGTCAGCCCCAGCATTTT.

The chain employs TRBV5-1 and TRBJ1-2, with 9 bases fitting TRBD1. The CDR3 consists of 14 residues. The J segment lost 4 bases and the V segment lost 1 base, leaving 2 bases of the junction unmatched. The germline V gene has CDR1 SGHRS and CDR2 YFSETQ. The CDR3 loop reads CASSLTGGSYGYTF. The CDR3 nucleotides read TGCGCCAGCAGCTTGACAGGGGGCAGCTATGGCTACACCTTC.

CDR3 residues: CATGQFYEQYF. For the CDR3, the DNA is TGTGCCACCGGACAGTTCTACGAGCAGTACTTC. The rearrangement uses TRBV6-5 and TRBJ2-7, with a tentative D call TRBD1 (6 bases). With 10 bases removed from V and 3 bases from J, the gap between germline ends came to 10 bases. The germline gives CDR1 MNHEY, CDR2 SVGAGI. CDR3 length: 11 residues.

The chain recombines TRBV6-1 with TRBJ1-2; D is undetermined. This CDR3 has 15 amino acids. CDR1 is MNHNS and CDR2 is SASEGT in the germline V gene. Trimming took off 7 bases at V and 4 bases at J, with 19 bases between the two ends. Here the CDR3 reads CASTGAGRDRYGYTF. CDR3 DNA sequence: TGTGCCAGCACCGGAGCGGGGAGAGATCGCTATGGCTACACCTTC.

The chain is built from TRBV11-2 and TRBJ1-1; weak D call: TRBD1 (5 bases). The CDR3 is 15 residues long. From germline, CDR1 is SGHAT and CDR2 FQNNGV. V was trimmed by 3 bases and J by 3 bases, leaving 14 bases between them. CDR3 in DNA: TGTGCCAGCAGCTTCCTCTCAGTAGGGGACACTGAAGCTTTCTTT. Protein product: CASSFLSVGDTEAFF. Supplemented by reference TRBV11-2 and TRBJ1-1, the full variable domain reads EAGVAQSPRYKIIEKRQSVAFWCNPISGHATLYWYQQILGQGPKLLIQFQNNGVVDDSQLPKDRFSAERLKGVDSTLKIQPAKLEDSAVYLCASSFLSVGDTEAFFGQGTRLTVV.